These T cell receptor beta chains were read from a single sample in a study of T-cell reconstitution after alpha-beta-depleted transplantation in children. TCRdb used MiXCR to reprocess the PCR reads, holding one entry per CDR3 protein. The table has roughly 790,000 distinct CDR3 sequences, under 20% seen once; the top ten hold about 5%. The sample here was PBMCs, mostly from graft donor cells, taken 360 days after TCRalphabeta/CD19-depleted stem cell transplant. These receptors were taken from a male patient between 5 and 17 years old who had a stem cell transplant for acute lymphoblastic leukemia, so the T cells may come from the graft donor. Each CDR3 is given with its conserved first and last residue. A D gene is named only where the DNA matches it firmly. Rows give clone size only sometimes, using once, few, many, or a class for an expanded clone.

CDR3 | DNA | J | size | V | D
CASSQVGLGVENIQYF | TGTGCCAGCAGCCAAGTTGGTCTGGGGGTAGAAAACATTCAGTACTTC | TRBJ2-4 | many | TRBV3-1 | -
CASSPGPQGSNTGELFF | TGCGCCAGCAGCCCGGGCCCCCAGGGGTCGAACACCGGGGAGCTGTTTTTT | TRBJ2-2 | few | TRBV5-1 | -
CSVEGGQGTEAFF | TGCAGCGTTGAAGGGGGGCAAGGCACTGAAGCTTTCTTT | TRBJ1-1 | few | TRBV29-1 | -
CSVESGRARLQFF | TGCAGCGTTGAAAGCGGGAGGGCCAGACTGCAGTTCTTC | TRBJ2-1 | few | TRBV29-1 | TRBD2
CASSLEPRGNYEQYF | TGTGCCAGCAGTTTAGAGCCCAGGGGGAACTACGAGCAGTACTTC | TRBJ2-7 | many | TRBV27 | TRBD1
CASSLRGGNEKLFF | TGTGCCAGCAGCTTAAGAGGGGGTAATGAAAAACTGTTTTTT | TRBJ1-4 | few | TRBV7-9 | -
CASRLNGGNTQYF | TGTGCCAGCAGACTGAACGGGGGGAATACGCAGTATTTT | TRBJ2-3 | many | TRBV5-6 | TRBD2
CASSTRTGQETQYF | TGTGCCAGCAGTACCAGGACAGGACAAGAGACCCAGTACTTC | TRBJ2-5 | - | TRBV12-3/TRBV12-4 | TRBD1
CASSRGLIYYEQYF | TGTGCCAGCAGCCGGGGACTAATTTACTACGAGCAGTACTTC | TRBJ2-7 | few | TRBV7-8 | TRBD2
CASETGQGYEKLFF | TGCGCCAGCGAAACGGGACAGGGTTATGAAAAACTGTTTTTT | TRBJ1-4 | - | TRBV4-1 | TRBD1
CATSRVNGRIPILDIQYF | TGTGCCACCAGCAGAGTGAACGGCAGAATACCCATCTTGGACATTCAGTACTTC | TRBJ2-4 | many | TRBV15 | -
CASSQVVGGGYTF | TGCGCCAGCAGCCAAGTAGTCGGAGGTGGCTACACCTTC | TRBJ1-2 | - | TRBV4-1 | -
CSVEVVAEQYF | TGCAGCGTTGAAGTAGTCGCCGAGCAGTACTTC | TRBJ2-7 | - | TRBV29-1 | -
CSARRDRWRVEQYF | TGCAGTGCTAGGCGGGACAGATGGCGAGTAGAGCAGTACTTC | TRBJ2-7 | few | TRBV20-1 | -
CASSQDEGGTGGGHLYGYTF | TGCGCCAGCAGCCAAGATGAGGGAGGGACAGGGGGCGGACACCTATATGGCTACACCTTC | TRBJ1-2 | - | TRBV4-1 | TRBD1
CSTGTRGGQPQHF | TGCAGTACGGGGACCCGAGGAGGTCAGCCCCAGCATTTT | TRBJ1-5 | few | TRBV20-1 | -
CASSSGGSFDTQYF | TGCGCCAGCAGTAGCGGAGGCAGTTTTGATACGCAGTATTTT | TRBJ2-3 | - | TRBV5-1 | -
CASSLYGTGATEAFF | TGTGCCAGCAGCTTATACGGGACAGGGGCCACTGAAGCTTTCTTT | TRBJ1-1 | few | TRBV7-9 | TRBD1
CASIVAGGYSSYNEQFF | TGTGCCAGCATCGTAGCCGGGGGTTATAGCTCCTACAATGAGCAGTTCTTC | TRBJ2-1 | few | TRBV13 | -
CASSAGGHTDTQYF | TGCGCCAGCAGCGCCGGAGGGCACACAGATACGCAGTATTTT | TRBJ2-3 | few | TRBV5-1 | -
CASSYGQEDYGYTF | TGTGCCAGCAGTTACGGGCAGGAGGACTACGGCTACACCTTC | TRBJ1-2 | - | TRBV6-5 | -
CASSSTGFFTDTQYF | TGTGCCAGCAGCTCGACAGGGTTCTTCACAGATACGCAGTATTTT | TRBJ2-3 | - | TRBV7-9 | TRBD1
CASRSMGPAYNSPLHF | TGTGCCAGCAGGAGTATGGGGCCAGCCTATAATTCACCCCTCCACTTT | TRBJ1-6 | - | TRBV6-1 | -
CASSTGTSDQETQYF | TGTGCCAGCAGCACTGGGACTAGCGACCAAGAGACCCAGTACTTC | TRBJ2-5 | - | TRBV7-3 | TRBD2
CASSQEGLAGFPYEQYF | TGCGCCAGCAGCCAAGAGGGACTAGCGGGATTTCCCTACGAGCAGTACTTC | TRBJ2-7 | few | TRBV4-1 | TRBD2
CATSRDKIGELFF | TGTGCCACCAGCAGGGATAAGATCGGGGAGCTGTTTTTT | TRBJ2-2 | many | TRBV15 | -
CASSVVPSTDTQYF | TGTGCCAGCAGCGTAGTGCCTAGCACAGATACGCAGTATTTT | TRBJ2-3 | few | TRBV9 | -
CSGEGGDSNEQYF | TGCAGCGGAGAGGGAGGGGACAGCAACGAGCAGTACTTC | TRBJ2-7 | - | TRBV29-1 | -
CASTSRLNTGELFF | TGTGCCAGCACCTCCCGTCTGAACACCGGGGAGCTGTTTTTT | TRBJ2-2 | many | TRBV9 | -
CASSILAGEQETQYF | TGTGCCAGTAGTATCCTAGCGGGAGAACAAGAGACCCAGTACTTC | TRBJ2-5 | few | TRBV19 | TRBD2
CASSLVQENTEAFF | TGTGCCAGCAGCTTAGTACAGGAAAACACTGAAGCTTTCTTT | TRBJ1-1 | - | TRBV7-9 | -
CASSLMRVTEAFF | TGTGCCAGCAGCTTAATGAGGGTCACTGAAGCTTTCTTT | TRBJ1-1 | few | TRBV7-3 | -
CASSSCRVSGTSNQPQHF | TGTGCCAGCAGCTCGTGTCGCGTTTCTGGTACATCCAATCAGCCCCAGCATTTT | TRBJ1-5 | - | TRBV7-3 | -
CASSLWGSANTGELFF | TGTGCCAGCAGCTTATGGGGATCCGCGAACACCGGGGAGCTGTTTTTT | TRBJ2-2 | few | TRBV7-2 | -
CASSLYVEGDYGYTF | TGTGCCAGCAGCCTATACGTCGAGGGGGATTATGGCTACACCTTC | TRBJ1-2 | few | TRBV9 | -
CASSPRGPYNEQFF | TGTGCCAGCAGCCCACGGGGGCCCTACAATGAGCAGTTCTTC | TRBJ2-1 | many | TRBV9 | -
CASSSVPGVPPNEQFF | TGTGCCAGCAGCTCAGTACCGGGAGTACCCCCCAATGAGCAGTTCTTC | TRBJ2-1 | few | TRBV13 | -
CASSLKGLVGYEQYF | TGTGCCAGCAGTTTAAAGGGGCTGGTAGGTTACGAGCAGTACTTC | TRBJ2-7 | - | TRBV27 | -
CASSRAGAVNTEAFF | TGTGCCAGCAGCAGAGCAGGGGCCGTGAACACTGAAGCTTTCTTT | TRBJ1-1 | - | TRBV28 | -
CASSLARGTGAFF | TGTGCCAGCAGCTTAGCGCGGGGGACAGGAGCTTTCTTT | TRBJ1-1 | few | TRBV7-2 | TRBD1